The clone carrying this T cell receptor (beta chain) was counted a single time. Single viable CD3+CD4+CD8-CD45RO+ cells were sorted as the memory CD4+ T cells. After thawing, CD4+ T cells were positively selected. The sample comes from a study of memory CD4+ T cells and cytomegalovirus serostatus. Overall study: Of the healthy Belgian adults, several were CMV seropositive and about 24 seronegative.

Per germline, CDR1 LGHNA and CDR2 YNFKEQ. V lost 0 bases, J lost 3 bases, and 11 bases lay in between. The CDR3 consists of 15 residues. In the original workflow: Out-of-frame sequences were removed, leaving roughly 2.1 million distinct TCRbeta sequences. Sequenced by immunoSEQ multiplex PCR; TCRdb stores in-frame clones only, minus some. The DNA gave D and trimming, while V, J and clone size come from that table. There are tens of thousands of clones in the sample; roughly three quarters occur only once, and about 1% lies in the top ten. The specimen sequenced was memory CD4+ T cells from blood. The gene calls are TRBV4-2 and TRBJ1-2; unclear D gene. The origin of this receptor is an adult in good health and CMV-seronegative. The CDR3 spells CASSQDKPSYYGYTF. CDR3 sequence (DNA): TGTGCCAGCAGCCAAGATAAGCCCTCCTACTATGGCTACACCTTC.